These T cell receptor beta chains were read from a single sample in a study of blood T cell repertoires in COVID-19. Generated by immunoSEQ multiplex PCR, the TCRdb table keeps only in-frame clones and is missing some. The sample lists hundreds of thousands of clones, about 86% occurring once. The specimen was peripheral blood. The receptors here all came from an elderly man with acute or convalescent COVID-19. The CDR3 runs from the conserved cysteine through the conserved F or W. D genes are given only for firm matches. Expanded clones are given a class, and other clones once, few, many or no size at all.

>-|-|TRBJ1-1|TRBV2
TGTGCCAGCAGTGATGAATCGTTCATGAGGGCTCGAGCTTTCTTT
CASSDESFMRARAFF
>TRBD1|few|TRBJ1-2|TRBV28
TGTGCCAGCAGCCCGACAGGGGAGAACTATGGCTACACCTTC
CASSPTGENYGYTF
>-|-|TRBJ1-1|TRBV7-2
TGTGCCAGCAGCCTGACTGAGAACACTGAAGCTTTCTTT
CASSLTENTEAFF
>TRBD1|-|TRBJ1-2|TRBV29-1
TGCAGCGTTCTAAGACAGGGAGGAGGCTACACCTTC
CSVLRQGGGYTF
>TRBD1|few|TRBJ1-5|TRBV6-6
TGTGCCAGCATCCCGACAGGGGGCCATCAGCCCCAGCATTTT
CASIPTGGHQPQHF
>TRBD1|-|TRBJ1-5|TRBV19
TGTGCCAGTAGCGTACGACAGGGGATAGGCAATCAGCCCCAGCATTTT
CASSVRQGIGNQPQHF
>TRBD1|-|TRBJ1-6|TRBV7-9
TGTGCCAGCAGCTTGGGGGACAGGGAGAATTCACCCCTCCACTTT
CASSLGDRENSPLHF
>TRBD1|once|TRBJ2-1|TRBV29-1
TGCAGCGTTGAAGATCTCGAGGGGGCCCACAATGAGCAGTTCTTC
CSVEDLEGAHNEQFF
>-|-|TRBJ2-7|TRBV9
TGTGCCAGCAGCGTAGGGTCAGAATACGAGCAGTACTTC
CASSVGSEYEQYF
>TRBD1|-|TRBJ1-6|TRBV10-3
TGTGCCATTGCGTCGGGGGACAGGGGGGATAATTCACCCCTCCACTTT
CAIASGDRGDNSPLHF
>TRBD2|-|TRBJ2-7|TRBV19
TGTGCCAGTAGTCCCGGGACTAGCGGGTACGAGCAGTACTTC
CASSPGTSGYEQYF
>-|-|TRBJ1-5|TRBV28
TGTGCCAGCAGCCGCGGGGGCCCCAGCAATCAGCCCCAGCATTTT
CASSRGGPSNQPQHF
>-|-|TRBJ2-7|TRBV7-2
TGTGCCAGCAGCTTGTTCGCGGGAAGGAGCTCCTACGAGCAGTACTTC
CASSLFAGRSSYEQYF
>-|-|TRBJ2-5|TRBV21-1
TGTGCCAGCAGCAAAGAGAGGAGGACTAGCGGGCGAAGGGTGGAGACCCAGTACTTC
CASSKERRTSGRRVETQYF
>-|-|TRBJ2-1|TRBV27
TGTGCCAGCAGTTTTGGTAGCGGCCGTTACAATGAGCAGTTCTTC
CASSFGSGRYNEQFF
>-|-|TRBJ1-1|TRBV19
TGTGCCAGTAGTTTCGGGGGATTGGCTTTCTTT
CASSFGGLAFF
>-|-|TRBJ2-1|TRBV3-1/TRBV3-2
TGTGCCAGCAGCCCGCCCCGGGGGAACTCCTACAATGAGCAGTTCTTC
CASSPPRGNSYNEQFF
>-|-|TRBJ2-6|TRBV4-2
TGTGCCAGCAGCCAAGAAGCCCGGGTAGGGGCCAACGTCCTGACTTTC
CASSQEARVGANVLTF
>TRBD1|-|TRBJ1-2|TRBV4-2
TGTGCCAGCAGCCAAGAGAGACGGGACAGGGGGCATGGCTACACCTTC
CASSQERRDRGHGYTF
>-|-|TRBJ2-7|TRBV10-3
TGTGCCATCAGGACGACAGGCAGCTCCTACGAGCAGTACTTC
CAIRTTGSSYEQYF
>-|-|TRBJ2-7|TRBV7-3
TGTGCCAGCAGCCCACTGGTAGCGGCAGCCTCTTACGAGCAGTACTTC
CASSPLVAAASYEQYF
>TRBD1|-|TRBJ2-1|TRBV6-6
TGTGCCAGCAGGAGAGCCGGGACAGGGAACTACAATGAGCAGTTCTTC
CASRRAGTGNYNEQFF
>TRBD1|-|TRBJ1-3|TRBV19
TGTGCCAGTAGTCCTCAGGGACAGGGCTCTGGAAACACCATATATTTT
CASSPQGQGSGNTIYF
>-|-|TRBJ2-5|TRBV7-9
TGTGCCAGCAGCTTAATGACAGGCCGTCACCAAGAGACCCAGTACTTC
CASSLMTGRHQETQYF
>-|-|TRBJ1-6|TRBV27
TGTGCCAGCAGTTGGGACTTTAAAAGGATAAATTCACCCCTCCACTTT
CASSWDFKRINSPLHF
>-|-|TRBJ1-5|TRBV7-6
TGTGCCAGCAGCTTAAACAGCTATCAGCCCCAGCATTTT
CASSLNSYQPQHF
>-|-|TRBJ1-2|TRBV9
TGTGCCAGCAGCCCATCGACAGAGAGCTATGGCTACACCTTC
CASSPSTESYGYTF
>-|-|TRBJ1-5|TRBV2
TGTGCCAGCAGCCCCGGGAGAAATAGCAATCAGCCCCAGCATTTT
CASSPGRNSNQPQHF
>-|-|TRBJ2-7|TRBV2
TGTGCCAGCAGGCTACTAGACGAGGCGTCATACGAGCAGTACTTC
CASRLLDEASYEQYF
>-|-|TRBJ2-1|TRBV6-5
TGTGCCAGCATCACGGACATATACTCCTACAATGAGCAGTTCTTC
CASITDIYSYNEQFF
>TRBD2|few|TRBJ2-3|TRBV9
TGTGCCAGCAGCGGGACTAGCGGGGGGAACACAGATACGCAGTATTTT
CASSGTSGGNTDTQYF
>TRBD1|few|TRBJ2-5|TRBV4-2
TGTGCCAGCAGCCAGACAGGGGGGAACCAAGAGACCCAGTACTTC
CASSQTGGNQETQYF
>TRBD1|few|TRBJ2-7|TRBV12-3/TRBV12-4
TGTGCCAGCAGACCGACAGGGTTCTACGAGCAGTACTTC
CASRPTGFYEQYF
>TRBD1|-|TRBJ1-6|TRBV5-4
TGTGCCAGCAACCGACAGGGAGGCTATAATTCACCCCTCCACTTT
CASNRQGGYNSPLHF
>TRBD1|-|TRBJ1-2|TRBV3-1/TRBV3-2
TGTGCCAGCAGCCCGGACCAGGGGGCGCATGGCTATGGCTACACCTTC
CASSPDQGAHGYGYTF
>TRBD1|-|TRBJ2-7|TRBV7-9
TGTGCCAGCAGCCCGCGAGGGGGCGCGTCCTACGAGCAGTACTTC
CASSPRGGASYEQYF
>-|once|TRBJ1-6|TRBV14
TGTGCCAGCAGCCAAGATTACCAGGTCTCACCCCTCCACTTT
CASSQDYQVSPLHF
>-|-|TRBJ2-2|TRBV19
TGTGCCAGTACGGACCCGGGCAGGGGCAACACCGGGGAGCTGTTTTTT
CASTDPGRGNTGELFF
>TRBD2|-|TRBJ2-1|TRBV15
TGTGCCACCAGCAGAGATCTTAGCGGGGGGGCGAATGAGCAGTTCTTC
CATSRDLSGGANEQFF
>-|-|TRBJ2-7|TRBV11-1
TGTGCCAGCAGCAGAGGGAGCGCCTCATCCTACGAGCAGTACTTC
CASSRGSASSYEQYF
>-|-|TRBJ2-5|TRBV9
TGTGCCAGCCAGTCAGTACCGCAAGAGACCCAGTACTTC
CASQSVPQETQYF
>TRBD1|once|TRBJ1-5|TRBV19
TGTGCCAGTAGGGGGACAGGGGGCTATAGCAATCAGCCCCAGCATTTT
CASRGTGGYSNQPQHF
>-|once|TRBJ2-7|TRBV6-5
TGTGCCAGCAGGACAACGGAGGGGCAGTACTTC
CASRTTEGQYF
>TRBD2|-|TRBJ2-7|TRBV7-2
TGTGCCAGCAGCTTAGGACTAGCGGGGGGCCACGAGCAGTACTTC
CASSLGLAGGHEQYF
>-|-|TRBJ2-7|TRBV6-5
TGTGCCAGCAGTAGCCCACCTAACTACGAGCAGTACTTC
CASSSPPNYEQYF
>-|-|TRBJ2-3|TRBV9
TGTGCCAGCAGCGTAGACCTAGTGAAAGATACGCAGTATTTT
CASSVDLVKDTQYF
>TRBD2|-|TRBJ2-1|TRBV5-1
TGCGCCAGCAGCAAGACTAGCGGGAGCTCCTACAATGAGCAGTTCTTC
CASSKTSGSSYNEQFF
>TRBD2|once|TRBJ2-1|TRBV7-2
TGTGCCAGCAGCTTACTAGCGGGAGTCTACAATGAGCAGTTCTTC
CASSLLAGVYNEQFF
>-|few|TRBJ1-1|TRBV7-9
TGTGCCAGCAGCTTAGAGGGAGTTTCTCCTGAAGCTTTCTTT
CASSLEGVSPEAFF
>TRBD1|-|TRBJ1-2|TRBV2
TGTGCCAGCAGTGGACAGGGATACGACTATGGCTACACCTTC
CASSGQGYDYGYTF
>TRBD2|-|TRBJ2-3|TRBV5-1
TGCGCCAGCAGCAGGGGACTAGCGGGAGAATCAGATACGCAGTATTTT
CASSRGLAGESDTQYF